The rows below give T cell receptor beta chains drawn from one sample of a study of T cell responses to AZD1222 COVID-19 vaccine. Only in-frame clones appear in the TCRdb table, and some are missing; sequencing was by immunoSEQ multiplex PCR. The sample has some 150,000 clones; around 84% are singletons. The specimen was peripheral blood, collected 28 days after the second AZD1222 dose. These receptors were collected from an adult who received the AZD1222 COVID-19 vaccine. Each CDR3 is given with its conserved first and last residue. A D gene is named only where the DNA matches it firmly. Clone size appears in some rows only: once, few, many, or a class for an expanded clone.

J,D,size,V,DNA,CDR3
TRBJ1-4,NA,NA,TRBV2,TGTGCCAGCACGGGGGTCTCCTCGGTCCAGGAAAAACTGTTTTTT,CASTGVSSVQEKLFF
TRBJ2-2,NA,NA,TRBV2,TGTGCCAGCAGTCAACTAAGCCCCGGGGAGCTGTTTTTT,CASSQLSPGELFF
TRBJ2-7,NA,few,TRBV11-2,TGTGCCAGCCAAAACTTAGGGGGTATGAAGGGCGAGCAGTACTTC,CASQNLGGMKGEQYF
TRBJ2-1,NA,NA,TRBV10-3,TGTGCCATCAGTCCGGACCGAGGGAATGAGCAGTTCTTC,CAISPDRGNEQFF
TRBJ1-3,NA,NA,TRBV4-1,TGCGCCAGCAGCCAAGATGGCGAGGGGCATGGAAACACCATATATTTT,CASSQDGEGHGNTIYF
TRBJ2-7,NA,NA,TRBV12-3/TRBV12-4,TGTGCCAGCAGTTTTACGACAGCGATGGAGCAGTACTTC,CASSFTTAMEQYF
TRBJ1-1,NA,once,TRBV2,TGTGCCAGCGGCGTAGAAGCTTTCTTT,CASGVEAFF
TRBJ2-2,NA,NA,TRBV25-1,TGTGCCAGCAGTGAACCAGGGGCCCGAACCGGGGAGCTGTTTTTT,CASSEPGARTGELFF
TRBJ1-1,NA,NA,TRBV27,TGTGCCAGCAGTAGGGATTTTTTGAACACTGAAGCTTTCTTT,CASSRDFLNTEAFF
TRBJ1-5,NA,NA,TRBV4-1,TGCGCCAGCAGCCAACCGACAGGATATAGCAATCAGCCCCAGCATTTT,CASSQPTGYSNQPQHF
TRBJ2-4,NA,NA,TRBV2,TGTGCCAGCAGTCGAGGCCTGGACAAAAACATTCAGTACTTC,CASSRGLDKNIQYF
TRBJ2-7,TRBD2,NA,TRBV27,TGTGCCAGCAGTCCTATCTCTGCGGGAGGAGTCTACGAGCAGTACTTC,CASSPISAGGVYEQYF
TRBJ1-6,NA,NA,TRBV5-1,TGCGCCAGCAGCGGGGAGGGCTCACCCCTCCACTTT,CASSGEGSPLHF
TRBJ2-1,TRBD1,NA,TRBV7-9,TGTGCCAGCAGCACTAGACAGGGCCGGGGCTCCTACAATGAGCAGTTCTTC,CASSTRQGRGSYNEQFF